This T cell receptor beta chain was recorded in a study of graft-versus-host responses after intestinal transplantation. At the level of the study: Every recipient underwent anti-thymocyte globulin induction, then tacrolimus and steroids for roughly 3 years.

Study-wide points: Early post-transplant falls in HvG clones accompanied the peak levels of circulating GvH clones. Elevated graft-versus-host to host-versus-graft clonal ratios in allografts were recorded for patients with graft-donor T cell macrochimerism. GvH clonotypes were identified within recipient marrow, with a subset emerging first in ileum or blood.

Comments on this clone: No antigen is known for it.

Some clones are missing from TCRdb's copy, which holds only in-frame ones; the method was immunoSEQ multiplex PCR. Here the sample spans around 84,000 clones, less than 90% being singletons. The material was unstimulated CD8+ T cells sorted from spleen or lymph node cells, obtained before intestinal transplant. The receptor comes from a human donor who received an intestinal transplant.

The CDR3 coding sequence is TGTGCCAGCAGCCTCAACCGGGACTCCTCCTACGAGCAGTACTTC. Its translation is CASSLNRDSSYEQYF. The rearrangement joins TRBV9 to TRBJ2-7; D is possibly TRBD2 (6 bases). This CDR3 is built from 15 residues. CDR1 and CDR2 (germline): SGDLS, YYNGEE. V lost 4 bases, J lost 0 bases, and 14 bases lay in between. Filled out from reference TRBV9 and TRBJ2-7, the complete variable domain reads DSGVTQTPKHLITATGQRVTLRCSPRSGDLSVYWYQQSLDQGLQFLIQYYNGEERAKGNILERFSAQQFPDLHSELNLSSLELGDSALYFCASSLNRDSSYEQYFGPGTRLTVT.